A single sample is the source of the 5 T cell receptor beta chains below, sequenced in a study of cytomegalovirus exposure and HLA in healthy donors. PCR primers comprised 60 Vbeta and 13 Jbeta primers. Assay: immunoSEQ multiplex PCR; the TCRdb copy retains only in-frame clones and omits some. This table holds about 190,000 clones, roughly four fifths found once. Sequenced input: PBMCs. The source is a woman between 18 and 30 years old in good health and CMV-seronegative.

This clone is a singleton in its sample. This chain links TRBV29-1 with TRBJ1-2, with D maybe TRBD1 (5 bases). This CDR3 spans 13 amino acids. V was clipped by 7 bases and J by 4 bases, with 16 bases between them. Per the germline V gene, CDR1 is SQVTM and CDR2 is ANQGSEA. The CDR3, as DNA: TGCAGCGCCCCCGGTGGGGGGATCTATGGCTACACCTTC. This translates into CSAPGGGIYGYTF.

This sequence joins TRBV7-2 and TRBJ2-3; 10 nucleotides align to TRBD2. The CDR3 loop spans 15 amino acids. With V trimmed by 4 bases and J by 8 bases, 9 bases remained unmatched. CDR1 is SGHTA, CDR2 FQGNSA, per germline. As DNA, the CDR3 is TGTGCCAGCAGCTCTCTAGCGGGAGTGGCGATTACGCAGTATTTT. This codes for CASSSLAGVAITQYF.

Only one count was recorded for this clone. The chain is built from TRBV19 and TRBJ1-3, with D perhaps matching TRBD1 (6 bases). Germline V gene lookup returns CDR1 LNHDA and CDR2 SQIVND (reference sequence). V shed 4 bases and J shed 0 bases, with 16 bases lying between them. There are 17 residues in the CDR3. CDR3 DNA sequence: TGTGCCAGTAGTAGGGTTCAGGGGCCGAGCTCTGGAAACACCATATATTTT. This codes for CASSRVQGPSSGNTIYF.

The chain joins TRBV28 to TRBJ1-2; 8 bases align to TRBD1. CDR1 MDHEN and CDR2 SYDVKM come from the germline V gene. With 5 bases clipped from V and 6 bases from J, the junction kept 11 bases outside the gene matches. This CDR3 region has 15 residues. CDR3 coding DNA: TGTGCCAGCAGTCCACCCCGGGCAGGGGGCGATGGCTACACCTTC. Its translation: CASSPPRAGGDGYTF.

The gene calls are TRBV27 and TRBJ1-1; 7 nucleotides match TRBD1. Trimming removed 5 bases from V and 0 bases from J; junction bases left unmatched: 3. The CDR3 covers 14 residues. Germline-derived CDR1 and CDR2 are MNHEY and SMNVEV (reference sequence). The CDR3 loop is CASSRDSMNTEAFF. CDR3 nucleotide sequence: TGTGCCAGCAGTCGGGACAGCATGAACACTGAAGCTTTCTTT.